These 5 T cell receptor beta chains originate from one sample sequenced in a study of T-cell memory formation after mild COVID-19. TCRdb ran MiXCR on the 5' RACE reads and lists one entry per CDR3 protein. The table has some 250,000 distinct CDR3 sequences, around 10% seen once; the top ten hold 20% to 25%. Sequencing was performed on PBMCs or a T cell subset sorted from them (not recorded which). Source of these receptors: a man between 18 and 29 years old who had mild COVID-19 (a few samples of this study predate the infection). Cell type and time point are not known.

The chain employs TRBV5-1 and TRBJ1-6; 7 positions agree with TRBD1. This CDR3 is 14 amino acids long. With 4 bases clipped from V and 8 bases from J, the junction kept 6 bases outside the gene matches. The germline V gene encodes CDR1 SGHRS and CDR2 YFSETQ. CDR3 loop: CASSQGQRDSPLHF. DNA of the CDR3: TGCGCCAGCAGCCAGGGACAGCGGGATTCACCCCTCCACTTT.

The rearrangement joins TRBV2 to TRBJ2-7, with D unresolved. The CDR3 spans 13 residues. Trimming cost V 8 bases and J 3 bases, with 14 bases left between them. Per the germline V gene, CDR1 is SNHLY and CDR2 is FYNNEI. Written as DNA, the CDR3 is TGTGCCAGCGGAGATCCTTGGGACTACGAGCAGTACTTC. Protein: CASGDPWDYEQYF.

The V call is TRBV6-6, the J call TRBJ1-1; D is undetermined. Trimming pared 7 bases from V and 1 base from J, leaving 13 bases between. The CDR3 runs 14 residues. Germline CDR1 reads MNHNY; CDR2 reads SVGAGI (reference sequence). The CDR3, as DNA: TGTGCCAGCACCCCCTCCGCGACGAACACTGAAGCTTTCTTT. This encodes CASTPSATNTEAFF.

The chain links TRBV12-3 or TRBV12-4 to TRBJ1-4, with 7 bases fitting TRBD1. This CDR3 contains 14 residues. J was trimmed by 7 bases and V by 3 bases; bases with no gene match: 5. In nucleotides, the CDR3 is TGTGCCAGCAGTTTGACAGGGTTGGCTGAAAAACTGTTTTTT. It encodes CASSLTGLAEKLFF.

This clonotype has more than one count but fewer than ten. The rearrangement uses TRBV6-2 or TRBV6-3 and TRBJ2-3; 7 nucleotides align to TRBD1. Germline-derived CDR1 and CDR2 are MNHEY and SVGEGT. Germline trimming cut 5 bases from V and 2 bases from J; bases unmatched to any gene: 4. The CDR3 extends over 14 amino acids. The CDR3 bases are TGTGCCAGCAGTGGGGGACAGCTCACAGATACGCAGTATTTT. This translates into CASSGGQLTDTQYF.